What follows is one T cell receptor beta chain and its context. This sample is drawn from a study of Ad26.COV2.S vaccination and SARS-CoV-2 variants. Described treatment: roughly 20 received Ad26.COV2.S at low or high dose, single or two shots; roughly five received placebo; per-sample allocation not given. At day 63 after the first vaccine or placebo injection, samples were drawn. This CDR3 region has 14 residues. Germline assignment: CDR1 LNHDA and CDR2 SQIVND (reference sequence). V was cut by 7 bases and J by 0 bases, with 12 bases left in between. Sequencing used immunoSEQ multiplex PCR; TCRdb keeps in-frame clones, though not all of them. The sample lists 380,000 or so clones; 83% were seen once.

The clonotype comes from a person aged 18 to 65 who received the Ad26.COV2.S COVID-19 vaccine or a placebo. V usage is TRBV19 and J usage is TRBJ1-1; maybe TRBD1 (5 bases). This sample comprised peripheral blood, obtained in a trial of Ad26.COV2.S vaccine versus placebo. The CDR3 DNA is TGTGCCAGTATGAGGGGTGTCATGAACACTGAAGCTTTCTTT. Translation gives CASMRGVMNTEAFF.